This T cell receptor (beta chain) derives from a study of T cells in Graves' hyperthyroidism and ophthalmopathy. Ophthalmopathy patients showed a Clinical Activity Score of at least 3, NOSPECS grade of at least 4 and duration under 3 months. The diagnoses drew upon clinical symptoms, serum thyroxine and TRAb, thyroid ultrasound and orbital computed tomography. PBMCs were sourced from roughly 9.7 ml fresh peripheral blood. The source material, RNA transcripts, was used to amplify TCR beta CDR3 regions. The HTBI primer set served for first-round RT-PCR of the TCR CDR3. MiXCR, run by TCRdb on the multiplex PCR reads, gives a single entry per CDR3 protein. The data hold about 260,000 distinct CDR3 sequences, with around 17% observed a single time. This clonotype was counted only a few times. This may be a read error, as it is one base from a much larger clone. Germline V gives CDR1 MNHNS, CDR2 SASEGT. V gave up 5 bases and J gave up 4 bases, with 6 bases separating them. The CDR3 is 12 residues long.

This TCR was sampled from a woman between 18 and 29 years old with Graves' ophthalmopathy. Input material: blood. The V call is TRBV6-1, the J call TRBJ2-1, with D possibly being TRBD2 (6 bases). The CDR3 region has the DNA TGTGCCAGCAGTCGGGGGTACAATGAGCAGTTCTTC. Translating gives CASSRGYNEQFF.